Presented here are 4 T cell receptor beta chains from one specimen sequenced in a study of blood T cell repertoires in COVID-19 (dated by TCRdb to 2018 to 2020). The library was generated by the immunoSEQ multiplex PCR assay. The table was pulled from immuneACCESS by TCRdb, which kept in-frame rearrangements only. Such tables lose some clones; where checked, under half of the loss comes from unresolved V genes, and the rest has no known cause. The sample table records about 250,000 clones; roughly four fifths of these occur just once. The ten largest clonotypes hold approximately 9.1% of the sample. Sequenced: peripheral blood. The receptors were sampled from a man older than 75 with acute or convalescent COVID-19.

CDR3 amino acids: CASSVTPGGSYEQYF. DNA of the CDR3: TGTGCCAGCAGCGTCACTCCCGGGGGCTCCTACGAGCAGTACTTC. This chain links TRBV7-3 with TRBJ2-7, with D possibly TRBD2 on 6 matching bases. V was shortened by 5 bases and J by 0 bases, with 14 bases between the two germline ends. The CDR3 sequence is 15 residues long. Germline assignment: CDR1 SGHTA and CDR2 FQGTGA.

This chain links TRBV6-5 with TRBJ1-2, with 9 bases fitting TRBD1. The germline gives CDR1 MNHEY, CDR2 SVGAGI. With 4 bases clipped from V and 5 bases from J, the junction kept 5 bases outside the gene matches. The CDR3 extends over 14 amino acids. The CDR3 nucleotides read TGTGCCAGCAGTTCGCCGGACAGGGGATATGGCTACACCTTC. Its protein is CASSSPDRGYGYTF.

The chain links TRBV6-4 to TRBJ2-7, with a weak D call TRBD2 (5 bases). This CDR3 is 11 amino acids long. Germline CDR1 and CDR2: MRHNA and SNTAGT. V gave up 6 bases and J gave up 8 bases, with 11 bases separating them. In DNA form, the CDR3 reads TGTGCCAGCAGGTTTAGACTACAGCAGTACTTC. This translates into CASRFRLQQYF.

The rearrangement links TRBV19 to TRBJ1-2, with 12 positions matching TRBD1. The CDR3 has 17 residues. CDR1 and CDR2 (germline): LNHDA, SQIVND (reference sequence). V shed 6 bases and J 0 bases; nucleotides not matched to a gene: 8. CDR3 sequence reads: CASSLTGTGGANYGYTF. DNA of the CDR3: TGTGCCAGTAGCCTAACCGGGACAGGGGGCGCTAACTATGGCTACACCTTC.